These 19 T cell receptor beta chains originate from one sample sequenced in a study of blood T cell repertoires in COVID-19. Libraries were prepared by immunoSEQ multiplex PCR; TCRdb keeps only in-frame clonotypes and omits some of them. The sample records under 200,000 clones, roughly 85% being singletons. The source material was PBMCs or T cells enriched from blood (not recorded which). Every receptor here comes from a woman aged 65 to 85 in a cohort exposed to, infected with or recovered from COVID-19 (not recorded which).

This clone turned up a few times. The chain joins TRBV7-2 to TRBJ1-2; TRBD1 agrees at 7 bases. The germline gives CDR1 SGHTA, CDR2 FQGNSA. V shed 1 base and J 8 bases; nucleotides not matched to a gene: 10. The CDR3 consists of 15 residues. As DNA, the CDR3 is TGTGCCAGCAGCTTAGACAGGGGCCGACCTAGGGGCTACACCTTC. Its translation is CASSLDRGRPRGYTF.

The rearrangement links TRBV7-8 to TRBJ1-4; D might be TRBD1 (5 bases). There are 15 residues in the CDR3. Deletions cut 1 base from V and 1 base from J, with 7 bases between. The germline gives CDR1 SGHVS, CDR2 FQNEAQ. The CDR3, as DNA: TGTGCCAGCAGCTTAGACCAGGGAACTAATGAAAAACTGTTTTTT. Its translation is CASSLDQGTNEKLFF.

This clone is a singleton in its sample. The chain joins TRBV21-1 to TRBJ1-5; the tabulated D call, TRBD1, remains unverified against the DNA. TRBV21-1 is classified as a pseudogene. The CDR3 covers 16 residues. Written as DNA, the CDR3 is TGTGCCAGCAGCAATGCGGACAGGCCACTAAATCAGCCCCAGCATTTT. Its translation: CASSNADRPLNQPQHF.

The chain carries TRBV29-1 and TRBJ2-3; 8 bases align to TRBD1. Germline V gene sequence: CDR1 SQVTM, CDR2 ANQGSEA. The CDR3 has 14 residues. V lost 5 bases to trimming and J lost 3 bases; unmatched junction nucleotides: 7. CDR3: CSVRQGMKTDTQYF. CDR3 bases: TGCAGCGTTCGACAGGGGATGAAGACAGATACGCAGTATTTT.

The chain has TRBV30 and TRBJ2-2; 10 bases map to TRBD1. Germline V gives CDR1 GTSNPN, CDR2 SVGIG (reference sequence). Trimming took 8 bases from V and 1 from J; bases not matched to a gene: 1. There are 13 residues in the CDR3. The CDR3 region is CARDRGNTGELFF. CDR3 DNA sequence: TGTGCCCGGGACAGGGGGAACACCGGGGAGCTGTTTTTT.

This clone was recorded many times. The chain uses TRBV7-8 and TRBJ2-1, with TRBD2 matching over 10 bases. The germline CDR1 and CDR2 sequences are SGHVS and FQNEAQ. After removal of 4 bases from V and 10 bases from J, the junction contained 10 bases not matched to a gene. The CDR3 is made up of 15 amino acids. CDR3 in DNA: TGTGCCAGCAGCTCGGGACTAGCGCTAAAGGAGGAGCAGTTCTTC. Amino acid sequence: CASSSGLALKEEQFF. Complete variable domain (other parts from reference TRBV7-8 and TRBJ2-1): GAGVSQSPRYKVAKRGQDVALRCDPISGHVSLFWYQQALGQGPEFLTYFQNEAQLDKSGLPSDRFFAERPEGSVSTLKIQRTQQEDSAVYLCASSSGLALKEEQFFGPGTRLTVL.

This chain uses TRBV5-1 with TRBJ2-1; 7 positions match TRBD2. The junction had 3 bases not matched to a gene; V was cut back by 4 bases and J by 5 bases. CDR1 is SGHRS and CDR2 is YFSETQ in the germline V gene. The CDR3 contains 13 residues. The CDR3 spells CASSRTSNNEQFF. CDR3 coding DNA: TGCGCCAGCAGCCGGACTAGTAACAATGAGCAGTTCTTC.

The V and J genes are TRBV19 and TRBJ1-2, with 10 bases aligning to TRBD1. In germline, CDR1 is LNHDA, CDR2 SQIVND (reference sequence). This CDR3 spans 14 amino acids. V shed 6 bases and J 4 bases; nucleotides not matched to a gene: 5. Here the CDR3 DNA reads TGTGCCAGTAGCCGGGACAGGGGCTCCTATGGCTACACCTTC. It translates to CASSRDRGSYGYTF. The complete variable domain, with remaining parts taken from reference TRBV19 and TRBJ1-2, reads DGGITQSPKYLFRKEGQNVTLSCEQNLNHDAMYWYRQDPGQGLRLIYYSQIVNDFQKGDIAEGYSVSREKKESFPLTVTSAQKNPTAFYLCASSRDRGSYGYTFGSGTRLTVV.

The V and J genes are TRBV28 and TRBJ2-7; the D is unclear. Germline loops: CDR1 MDHEN, CDR2 SYDVKM. V was shortened by 7 bases and J by 2 bases, with 12 bases between the two germline ends. The CDR3 covers 13 residues. CDR3 bases: TGTGCCAGCAAATTATCGAGTACCTACGAGCAGTACTTC. Translated: CASKLSSTYEQYF.

This clone was observed a single time. The V gene is TRBV3-1 (or the pseudogene TRBV3-2), the J gene TRBJ2-3, with 9 positions matching TRBD2. The CDR3 has 21 residues. Germline V gene data show CDR1 as LGHDT and CDR2 as YNNKEL (reference sequence). With V trimmed by 0 bases and J by 1 base, 17 bases remained unmatched. As DNA, the CDR3 is TGTGCCAGCAGCCAAGATCATTTAGCGGGAGAATTTAGCGGTGGCACAGATACGCAGTATTTT. Translating gives CASSQDHLAGEFSGGTDTQYF.

The chain carries TRBV28 and TRBJ2-5; D is possibly TRBD1 (6 bases). Germline-derived CDR1 and CDR2 are MDHEN and SYDVKM. V was shortened by 5 bases and J by 1 base, with 11 bases between the two germline ends. The CDR3 is 14 amino acids. CDR3 DNA sequence: TGTGCCAGCAGTCGGGGACAAACCCAAGAGACCCAGTACTTC. Protein sequence: CASSRGQTQETQYF.

The V call is TRBV5-1, the J call TRBJ2-3, with 13 bases that match TRBD2. The germline V gene encodes CDR1 SGHRS and CDR2 YFSETQ. This CDR3 comprises 17 residues. The V gene end was trimmed by 1 base and the J gene end by 4 bases; junction bases not matched to a gene: 6. The CDR3: CASSLTLAGGPPDTQYF. The CDR3 DNA reads as TGCGCCAGCAGCTTGACACTAGCGGGAGGGCCGCCAGATACGCAGTATTTT. The whole variable domain, remainder taken from reference TRBV5-1 and TRBJ2-3, is KAGVTQTPRYLIKTRGQQVTLSCSPISGHRSVSWYQQTPGQGLQFLFEYFSETQRNKGNFPGRFSGRQFSNSRSEMNVSTLELGDSALYLCASSLTLAGGPPDTQYFGPGTRLTVL.

The J gene is TRBJ2-1, the V gene TRBV9; 9 nucleotides agree with TRBD1. The CDR3 has 15 amino acids. Germline trimming cut 3 bases from V and 3 bases from J; bases unmatched to any gene: 4. Per the germline V gene, CDR1 is SGDLS and CDR2 is YYNGEE. The CDR3 DNA reads TGTGCCAGCAGCGAGACAGGGGGAAACTACAATGAGCAGTTCTTC. Translation gives CASSETGGNYNEQFF.

This rearrangement joins TRBV5-1 to TRBJ1-6; unclear D gene. The CDR3 runs to 15 residues. V lost 2 bases and J 7 bases, leaving 13 bases between the germline ends. In germline, CDR1 is SGHRS, CDR2 YFSETQ. The CDR3 region is CASSFGSVGNSPLHF. For the CDR3, the DNA is TGCGCCAGCAGCTTCGGGTCCGTCGGGAATTCACCCCTCCACTTT.

The V and J genes are TRBV3-1 (or the pseudogene TRBV3-2) and TRBJ1-5; 7 bases agree with TRBD1. The germline gives CDR1 LGHDT, CDR2 YNNKEL (reference sequence). V shed 3 bases and J 4 bases; nucleotides not matched to a gene: 0. The CDR3 is made up of 13 amino acids. The CDR3 sequence: CASSQDRNQPQHF. The CDR3 DNA sequence: TGTGCCAGCAGCCAGGACAGGAATCAGCCCCAGCATTTT.

This chain uses TRBV28 with TRBJ2-7, with 13 bases that match TRBD2. Germline V gene data show CDR1 as MDHEN and CDR2 as SYDVKM. V was clipped by 6 bases and J by 0 bases; unmatched bases: 2. The CDR3 runs to 15 residues. CDR3: CASRRTSGGSYEQYF. The CDR3 DNA reads as TGTGCCAGCAGACGGACTAGCGGGGGCTCCTACGAGCAGTACTTC.

The chain recombines TRBV7-6 with TRBJ2-5; maybe TRBD2 (5 bases). Germline CDR1 is SGHVS and CDR2 is FNYEAQ. V lost 5 bases, J lost 2 bases, and 9 bases lay in between. The CDR3 extends over 13 amino acids. CDR3: CASSPPGQETQYF. The CDR3 DNA reads TGTGCCAGCAGCCCCCCGGGGCAAGAGACCCAGTACTTC.

This clone was counted only a few times. V usage is TRBV28 and J usage is TRBJ1-2, with 8 bases aligning to TRBD1. J was trimmed by 4 bases and V by 5 bases; bases with no gene match: 6. Germline V gives CDR1 MDHEN, CDR2 SYDVKM. The CDR3 loop spans 14 amino acids. This CDR3 is CASSPPDRVYGYTF. In nucleotides, the CDR3 is TGTGCCAGCAGTCCCCCGGACAGGGTCTATGGCTACACCTTC.

The chain recombines TRBV7-2 with TRBJ2-1; a weak D match, TRBD2 (5 bases). Germline V gene sequence: CDR1 SGHTA, CDR2 FQGNSA. There are 15 residues in the CDR3. The V and J ends lost 0 bases and 4 bases respectively, with 10 bases between them. CDR3 in amino acids: CASSLAAAEYNEQFF. CDR3 coding DNA: TGTGCCAGCAGCTTAGCTGCAGCGGAATACAATGAGCAGTTCTTC.